This T cell receptor (beta chain) originates from a study of cytotoxic CD8 clonotypes in ibrutinib-treated CLL. Study context: Response sampling came at median about a year of treatment, ranging roughly 6 to 40 months. Study findings and constraints: Under treatment, the uncommon public clonotypes either contracted or remained stable. Exceeding age-matched healthy donors, baseline clonality also tracked the counts of circulating CD8+ T cells.

Sequencing was designed to attain a depth spanning 1 in 200,000 to 1 in 1 million T cells. Data came from immunoSEQ multiplex PCR; TCRdb stores just in-frame clones and leaves some out. The sample includes tens of thousands of clones, about 72% seen only once; the top ten take around 26%. Germline-derived CDR1 and CDR2 are MGHRA and YSYEKL. This CDR3 is 14 amino acids long. V lost 0 bases and J 9 bases, leaving 12 bases between the germline ends. As to this clone: Antigen: not known.

The TCR comes from a human donor with chronic lymphocytic leukemia. The chain carries TRBV4-1 and TRBJ1-5; no clear D gene. The sequences come from PBMCs, collected after 24 months of ibrutinib treatment. In nucleotides, the CDR3 is TGCGCCAGCAGCCAAGATCCTATCCTCCGGCCCCAGCATTTT. It codes for CASSQDPILRPQHF.